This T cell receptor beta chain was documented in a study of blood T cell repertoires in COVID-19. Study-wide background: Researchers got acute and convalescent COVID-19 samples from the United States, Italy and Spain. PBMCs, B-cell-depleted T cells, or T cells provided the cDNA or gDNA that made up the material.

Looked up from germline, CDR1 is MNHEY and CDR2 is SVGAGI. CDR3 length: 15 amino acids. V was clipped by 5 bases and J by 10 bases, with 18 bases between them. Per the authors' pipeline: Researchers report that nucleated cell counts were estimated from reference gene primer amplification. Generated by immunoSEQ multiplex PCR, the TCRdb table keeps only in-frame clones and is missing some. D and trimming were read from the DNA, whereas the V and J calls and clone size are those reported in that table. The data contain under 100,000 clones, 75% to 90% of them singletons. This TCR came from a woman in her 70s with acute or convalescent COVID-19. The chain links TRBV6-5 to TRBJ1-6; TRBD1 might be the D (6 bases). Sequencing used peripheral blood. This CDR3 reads CASSTGQGLGSPLHF. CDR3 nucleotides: TGTGCCAGCAGTACAGGGCAGGGTCTAGGCTCACCCCTCCACTTT.